The next 10 T cell receptor beta chains were all read from a single sample in a study of CD8 T cells in ankylosing spondylitis. A single record per CDR3 protein comes from TCRdb applying MiXCR to the 5' RACE reads. The sample consists of around 120,000 distinct CDR3 sequences, less than 25% of them appearing once. Sequencing input: synovial fluid, either unsorted or a sorted T cell fraction (not recorded which). All receptors derive from a male donor with ankylosing spondylitis.

The V gene is TRBV29-1, the J gene TRBJ1-4, with TRBD1 matching over 9 bases. CDR1 and CDR2 from the germline V gene are SQVTM and ANQGSEA. J was trimmed by 7 bases and V by 4 bases; bases with no gene match: 10. This CDR3 region has 15 residues. The CDR3 DNA follows: TGCAGCGTTGTTTTCGCAACAGGGGGCAGTGAAAAACTGTTTTTT. This translates into CSVVFATGGSEKLFF.

The chain combines TRBV11-3 with TRBJ1-1; 7 bases match TRBD1. The length of the CDR3 is 14 residues. CDR1 is SGHNT and CDR2 is YENEEA in the germline V gene. J lost 7 bases, V lost 2 bases, and 7 bases had no gene match. CDR3 in amino acids: CASSLRQGLVEAFF. In DNA form, the CDR3 reads TGTGCCAGCAGCTTAAGACAGGGTTTAGTTGAAGCTTTCTTT.

Remarks on this clonotype: A much larger clonotype is one base distant, so this may be a read error. The V gene is TRBV6-1, the J gene TRBJ1-1; D is unclear. CDR1 and CDR2 (germline): MNHNS, SASEGT. CDR3 length: 16 amino acids. DNA of the CDR3: TGTGCCAGCAGTGAACCTCAGCTCGGCGGCCGGCGAGAAGCTGTCTTT. Encoded protein: CASSEPQLGGRREAVF.

The chain links TRBV6-1 to TRBJ2-1; D remains ambiguous. Germline V gene lookup returns CDR1 MNHNS and CDR2 SASEGT. The CDR3 is 19 residues long. V lost 2 bases, J lost 0 bases, and 20 bases lay in between. The CDR3 region is CASSEYPPKHGRSYNEQFF. CDR3 nucleotide sequence: TGTGCCAGCAGTGAATACCCCCCCAAACACGGGCGCTCCTACAATGAGCAGTTCTTC.

In its sample, this clonotype was seen a few times. This chain links TRBV12-3 or TRBV12-4 with TRBJ2-1, with D unresolved. Trimming took off 6 bases at V and 9 bases at J, with 15 bases between the two ends. The CDR3 totals 13 residues. The CDR3 sequence is CASRRTNNGEQFF. The CDR3 coding sequence is TGTGCCAGCAGACGTACTAATAACGGTGAGCAGTTCTTC.

The chain is built from TRBV12-3 or TRBV12-4 and TRBJ1-1; D not resolved. With 3 bases removed from V and 4 bases from J, the gap between germline ends came to 12 bases. This CDR3 has 14 residues. In nucleotides, the CDR3 is TGTGCCAGCAGTTTTTCGCTCCCCGGCACTGAAGCTTTCTTT. It encodes CASSFSLPGTEAFF.

This clonotype was detected a few times. The chain recombines TRBV29-1 with TRBJ1-2, with 7 bases identical to TRBD1. Germline lookup yields CDR1 SQVTM and CDR2 ANQGSEA. The CDR3 length is 13 residues. Trimming removed 5 bases from V and 5 bases from J; junction bases left unmatched: 8. In DNA form, the CDR3 reads TGCAGCGTTCCCTCCATACAGGGGTATGGCTACACCTTC. Protein sequence: CSVPSIQGYGYTF.

This chain links TRBV5-1 with TRBJ2-3, with TRBD2 identical over 10 bases. Germline trimming cut 1 base from V and 6 bases from J; bases unmatched to any gene: 5. Germline values: CDR1 SGHRS, CDR2 YFSETQ. The CDR3 is made up of 15 amino acids. This CDR3 is CASSLRTSGGDTQYF. The CDR3 DNA is TGCGCCAGCAGCTTGCGGACTAGCGGCGGGGATACGCAGTATTTT.

Regarding this clonotype: One end of the junction does not line up with germline, which may come from a read error. The V and J genes are TRBV20-1 and TRBJ2-3; 11 bases fit TRBD2. The CDR3 runs to 19 residues. From germline, CDR1 is DFQATT and CDR2 SNEGSKA (reference sequence). CDR3 bases: TGCAGTGCTGACAGAGGGACTAGCGGAGATTTTTGGGGCACTGATACGCAGTATTTT. Encoded protein: CSADRGTSGDFWGTDTQYF.

This clonotype came up a few times. The rearrangement links TRBV29-1 to TRBJ2-1, with 14 nucleotides matching TRBD2. Germline V lookup: CDR1 SQVTM, CDR2 ANQGSEA. Losses at the gene ends were 6 bases for V and 1 base for J; bases not matched to a gene: 5. The CDR3 is 16 residues long. The CDR3 DNA reads as TGCAGCGTGGCCGGGACTAGCGGGAGTTCCTACAATGAGCAGTTCTTC. It translates to CSVAGTSGSSYNEQFF.